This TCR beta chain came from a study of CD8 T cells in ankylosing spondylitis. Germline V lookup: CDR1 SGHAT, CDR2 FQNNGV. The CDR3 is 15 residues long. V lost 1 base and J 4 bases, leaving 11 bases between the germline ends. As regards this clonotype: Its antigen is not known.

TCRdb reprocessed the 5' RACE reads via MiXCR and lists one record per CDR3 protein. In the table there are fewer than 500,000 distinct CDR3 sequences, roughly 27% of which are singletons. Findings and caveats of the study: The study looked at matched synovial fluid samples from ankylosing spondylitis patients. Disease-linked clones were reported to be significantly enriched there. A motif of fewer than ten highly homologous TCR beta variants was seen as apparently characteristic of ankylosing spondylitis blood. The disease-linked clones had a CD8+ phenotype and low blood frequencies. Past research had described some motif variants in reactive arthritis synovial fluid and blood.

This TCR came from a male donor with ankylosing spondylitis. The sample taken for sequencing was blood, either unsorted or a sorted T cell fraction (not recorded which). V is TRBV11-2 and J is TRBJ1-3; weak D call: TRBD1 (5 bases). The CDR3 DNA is TGTGCCAGCAGCTTAGGGGGGGGTTCCGGAAACACCATATATTTT. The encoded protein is CASSLGGGSGNTIYF.